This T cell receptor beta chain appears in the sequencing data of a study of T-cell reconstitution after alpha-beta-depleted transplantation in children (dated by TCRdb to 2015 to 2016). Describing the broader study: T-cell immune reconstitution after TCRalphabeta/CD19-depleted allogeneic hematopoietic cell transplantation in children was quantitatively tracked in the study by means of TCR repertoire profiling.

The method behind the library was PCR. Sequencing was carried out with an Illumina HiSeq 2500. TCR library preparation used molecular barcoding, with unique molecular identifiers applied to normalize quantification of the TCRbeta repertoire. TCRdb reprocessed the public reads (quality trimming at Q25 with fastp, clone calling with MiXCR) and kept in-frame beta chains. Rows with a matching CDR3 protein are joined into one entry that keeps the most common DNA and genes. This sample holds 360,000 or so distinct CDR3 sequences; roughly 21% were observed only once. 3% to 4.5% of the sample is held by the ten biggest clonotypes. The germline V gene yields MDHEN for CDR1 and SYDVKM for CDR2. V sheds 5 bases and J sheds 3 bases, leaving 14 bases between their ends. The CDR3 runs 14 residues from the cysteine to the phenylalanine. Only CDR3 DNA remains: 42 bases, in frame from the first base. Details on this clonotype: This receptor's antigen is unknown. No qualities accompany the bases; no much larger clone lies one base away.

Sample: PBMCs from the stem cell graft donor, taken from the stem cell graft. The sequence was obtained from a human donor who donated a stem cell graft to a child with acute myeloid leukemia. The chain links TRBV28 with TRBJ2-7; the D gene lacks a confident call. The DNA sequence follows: TGTGCCAGCAGTCCCAATAATGGGTACTACGAGCAGTACTTC. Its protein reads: CASSPNNGYYEQYF.